Described below is a single T cell receptor beta chain sequence and its context. Its antigen remains unidentified. At one end the junction does not follow the germline gene, possibly because of a read error. This sample stems from a study of metastatic and nonmetastatic thyroid tumors (TCRdb year 2020). About the study as a whole: Repertoires from peripheral blood and from tumor or nodule tissue samples of malignant and benign thyroid patients were compared. Beyond this particular receptor, the publication reports: In both blood and tumor samples, malignant tumors were reported to have significantly higher TCR beta diversity than benign nodules.

Library preparation was by PCR. Sequenced using an Illumina HiSeq 4000. High-throughput sequencing was used to profile the TCR beta-chain CDR3 region of each patient. In the original analysis: CDR3 differences across clinicopathological groups were used to build a classifier for discriminating distant-metastatic papillary thyroid cancer patients. Repertoire diversity was assessed with the Shannon index, and tumor-blood repertoire similarity with the Morisita-Horn index. The public sequencing data were trimmed at Q25 with fastp and processed into clonotypes with MiXCR by TCRdb, which kept only in-frame beta chains. TCRdb's processing, not the authors' own work, is the source of the V and J calls. The sample data list more than 40,000 clones, and about 4.3% of these were observed just once. The top ten clonotypes cover 8.5% to 10% of the sample. From its cysteine to its phenylalanine, the CDR3 spans 11 amino acids. The DNA shown is the 33-base CDR3, in frame from base 1. Looking up the germline V gene (reference sequence) yields CDR1 DFQATT and CDR2 SNEGSKA.

No patient had received any treatment before thyroid surgery. The study retrospectively analysed patient clinical samples collected from about 2012 to 2018 using T-cell receptor beta sequencing. The sequenced sample consisted of blood. This clonotype originated in a female donor with papillary thyroid cancer or a benign thyroid nodule (not recorded which). Some clones in this sample may be carry-over from other donors' samples. The chain uses TRBV20-1 and TRBJ1-1, with a weak D call of TRBD1 (5 bases match). The DNA sequence is given as TGCAGTGCTAGAGTACCTTGGGGGACTCTTTTT. It translates to CSARVPWGTLF.